A single T cell receptor beta chain is shown here with its context. Trimming left V 3 bases short and J 5 bases short, with 16 bases between. Germline V gene sequence: CDR1 SEHNR, CDR2 FQNEAQ (reference sequence). The CDR3 length is 15 residues. The sample originates from a study of blood T cell repertoires in COVID-19. Turning to the study itself: Acute and convalescent COVID-19 samples came from the United States, Italy and Spain. From T cells, B-cell-depleted T cells, or PBMCs came the material, which was cDNA or gDNA.

The table came from immunoSEQ multiplex PCR; TCRdb's copy has only in-frame clones and leaves some out. The sample yields some 200,000 clones, approximately 87% seen once. The sequenced sample was peripheral blood. The V gene is TRBV7-9, the J gene TRBJ1-1; tentative D call: TRBD1 (5 bases). The source is a woman younger than 35 who had recovered from COVID-19. CDR3 in amino acids: CASSFPPAGRTEAFF. In nucleotides, the CDR3 is TGTGCCAGCAGCTTTCCCCCGGCGGGGCGGACTGAAGCTTTCTTT.